These 23 T cell receptor beta chains came from one sample sequenced in a study of T cell responses to AZD1222 COVID-19 vaccine. Libraries were prepared by immunoSEQ multiplex PCR; TCRdb keeps only in-frame clonotypes and omits some of them. The sample consists of about 150,000 clones, about 90% of them appearing once. The input for sequencing was peripheral blood, taken on day 0 of AZD1222 vaccination. These receptors were collected from an adult in good health.

This chain links TRBV5-6 with TRBJ2-1; D not resolved. CDR1 and CDR2 from the germline V gene are SGHDT and YYEEEE. The CDR3 runs 15 residues. Between the trimmed V and J ends, which lost 3 bases and 0 bases, there was a span of 10 bases. In nucleotides, the CDR3 is TGTGCCAGCAGCTATGAACGAAGCTCCTACAATGAGCAGTTCTTC. Residues: CASSYERSSYNEQFF.

The chain has TRBV19 and TRBJ2-1, with D unresolved. CDR1 and CDR2 from the germline V gene are LNHDA and SQIVND (reference sequence). The CDR3 has 15 residues. Deletions cut 4 bases from V and 3 bases from J, with 13 bases between. As DNA, the CDR3 is TGTGCCAGTAGTACCGCCGGCCTCGGCTACAATGAGCAGTTCTTC. Translation: CASSTAGLGYNEQFF.

The V call is TRBV30, the J call TRBJ2-7; D perhaps matches TRBD1 (7 bases). Germline V lookup: CDR1 GTSNPN, CDR2 SVGIG (reference sequence). Trimming pared 2 bases from V and 2 bases from J, leaving 13 bases between. The CDR3 runs 14 residues. Here the CDR3 reads CAWSRQGLPYEQYF. Here the CDR3 DNA reads TGTGCCTGGAGTCGACAGGGACTCCCCTACGAGCAGTACTTC.

This clone appeared once. The chain employs TRBV6-5 and TRBJ2-1; 8 nucleotides agree with TRBD1. From germline, CDR1 is MNHEY and CDR2 SVGAGI. J was trimmed by 6 bases and V by 3 bases; bases with no gene match: 7. This CDR3 comprises 15 residues. Here the CDR3 DNA reads TGTGCCAGCAGTTATGACAGGGGCTCAACCAATGAGCAGTTCTTC. This gives the protein CASSYDRGSTNEQFF.

This chain links TRBV7-2 with TRBJ2-1; 12 bases align to TRBD2. Unmatched junction bases numbered 5, after V lost 3 bases and J lost 5 bases. The CDR3 has 16 residues. Per germline, CDR1 SGHTA and CDR2 FQGNSA. The CDR3 reads CASSFLLAGGHNEQFF. The CDR3 region has the DNA TGTGCCAGCAGCTTCCTACTAGCGGGAGGACACAATGAGCAGTTCTTC.

The chain couples TRBV5-1 to TRBJ1-4; D not certain. This CDR3 is 14 amino acids long. Trimming took off 0 bases at V and 5 bases at J, with 8 bases between the two ends. CDR1 and CDR2 from the germline V gene are SGHRS and YFSETQ. CDR3 nucleotide sequence: TGCGCCAGCAGCTTGGGGGCGGGAAATGAAAAACTGTTTTTT. Encoded protein: CASSLGAGNEKLFF.

The chain carries TRBV7-9 and TRBJ2-7; D uncertain. Deletions cut 0 bases from V and 4 bases from J, with 7 bases between. Germline values: CDR1 SEHNR, CDR2 FQNEAQ (reference sequence). The CDR3 runs to 13 residues. CDR3 protein: CASSLAPQYEQYF. The CDR3, as DNA: TGTGCCAGCAGCTTAGCCCCGCAGTACGAGCAGTACTTC.

In regard to this clone: The same CDR3 also results from other DNA sequences found in this sample. V gene TRBV5-1 combines with J gene TRBJ1-1, with unresolved D. This CDR3 is 13 amino acids long. Deletions cut 4 bases from V and 5 bases from J, with 12 bases between. CDR1 is SGHRS and CDR2 is YFSETQ in the germline V gene. Written as DNA, the CDR3 is TGCGCCAGCAGCCTGGAGGGCGGGACTGAAGCTTTCTTT. Protein sequence: CASSLEGGTEAFF.

This chain links TRBV18 with TRBJ2-5; 9 positions match TRBD2. This CDR3 has 16 amino acids. Per germline, CDR1 KGHSH and CDR2 LQKENI. V trimming: 0 bases; J trimming: 5 bases; junction bases outside the gene matches: 7. In DNA, the CDR3 is TGTGCCAGCTCACCACCGATTAGCGGGGGCGTGGAGACCCAGTACTTC. Protein sequence: CASSPPISGGVETQYF.

This clone was counted between two and nine times. The chain combines TRBV5-6 with TRBJ1-1, with 10 bases lining up with TRBD1. J gave up 6 bases and V 5 bases, and 10 bases lay outside the gene matches. The CDR3 is 15 residues long. CDR1 is SGHDT and CDR2 is YYEEEE in the germline V gene. The CDR3 DNA reads as TGTGCCAGCAGTTTGACAGGGGGCGATTTTGCTGAAGCTTTCTTT. Its protein product is CASSLTGGDFAEAFF.

The gene calls are TRBV19 and TRBJ1-2; TRBD1 matches 10 bases. CDR3 length: 15 residues. Trimming removed 6 bases from V and 4 bases from J; junction bases left unmatched: 8. Germline CDR1 and CDR2: LNHDA and SQIVND (reference sequence). The CDR3 protein is CASSAWDRGSYGYTF. CDR3 bases: TGTGCCAGTAGCGCCTGGGACAGGGGTAGCTATGGCTACACCTTC. The variable domain in full, with the rest retrieved from reference TRBV19 and TRBJ1-2, is DGGITQSPKYLFRKEGQNVTLSCEQNLNHDAMYWYRQDPGQGLRLIYYSQIVNDFQKGDIAEGYSVSREKKESFPLTVTSAQKNPTAFYLCASSAWDRGSYGYTFGSGTRLTVV.

This clone occurred once. Here the CDR3 reads CASREQVSGRAFF. Written as DNA, the CDR3 is TGTGCCAGCAGAGAACAGGTATCGGGGAGGGCTTTCTTT. The chain uses TRBV2 and TRBJ1-1, with D possibly being TRBD1 (5 bases). Trimming took 6 bases from V and 11 from J, leaving 19 bases between them. From germline, CDR1 is SNHLY and CDR2 FYNNEI. The CDR3 sequence is 13 residues long.

The rearrangement joins TRBV27 to TRBJ2-1; D remains ambiguous. The germline V and J ends were trimmed by 6 bases and 6 bases, with 15 bases remaining between them. The V gene's germline CDR1 is MNHEY and CDR2 SMNVEV (reference sequence). The length of the CDR3 is 14 residues. This CDR3 reads CASSREAPGNEQFF. CDR3 in DNA: TGTGCCAGCAGCCGTGAGGCCCCCGGCAATGAGCAGTTCTTC.

This sequence joins TRBV6-5 and TRBJ2-7; D tentatively fits TRBD1 or TRBD2 (5 bases each). V was cut by 11 bases and J by 2 bases, with 10 bases left in between. The germline V gene has CDR1 MNHEY and CDR2 SVGAGI. The CDR3 is made up of 11 amino acids. The chain's CDR3 is CAVWGTYEQYF. The CDR3, as DNA: TGTGCCGTCTGGGGGACCTACGAGCAGTACTTC.

The chain couples TRBV3-1 (or the pseudogene TRBV3-2) to TRBJ1-6, with D uncertain. Per the germline V gene, CDR1 is LGHDT and CDR2 is YNNKEL (reference sequence). CDR3 length: 12 residues. V shed 3 bases and J shed 14 bases, with 11 bases lying between them. The DNA of the CDR3 is TGTGCCAGCAGCCAGAATGGCCGTGCCCTCCACTTT. Protein product: CASSQNGRALHF.

This chain connects TRBV11-2 to TRBJ2-7, with 11 positions matching TRBD1. CDR1 is SGHAT and CDR2 is FQNNGV in the germline V gene. V dropped 6 bases and J dropped 3; count of bases not matched to a gene: 4. The CDR3 is 14 residues long. The chain's CDR3 is CASRTGTGGYEQYF. The DNA of the CDR3 is TGTGCCAGCAGAACCGGGACAGGGGGCTACGAGCAGTACTTC.

As DNA, the CDR3 is TGTGCCAGCAGTTTTGGTGGTCCGCGGAACACTGAAGCTTTCTTT. Encoded protein: CASSFGGPRNTEAFF. This chain links TRBV28 with TRBJ1-1; D uncertain. Germline values: CDR1 MDHEN, CDR2 SYDVKM. The CDR3 has 15 residues. Trimming stripped 3 bases from V and 1 base from J, with 12 bases between.

The CDR3, as DNA: TGTGCCAGCACTCGGGGTTCCCCCTACTCTGGAAACACCATATATTTT. Translating it yields CASTRGSPYSGNTIYF. The chain recombines TRBV27 with TRBJ1-3; D not certain. The V end lost 7 bases, the J end lost 0 bases, and 16 bases lay between the germline ends. This CDR3 is built from 16 residues. Germline-derived CDR1 and CDR2 are MNHEY and SMNVEV (reference sequence).

The gene calls are TRBV6-6 and TRBJ2-1, with 11 nucleotides matching TRBD2. Germline trimming cut 5 bases from V and 9 bases from J; bases unmatched to any gene: 15. Germline CDR1 and CDR2: MNHNY and SVGAGI (reference sequence). CDR3 length: 17 residues. CDR3 sequence reads: CASSRAELAGVGGEQFF. The CDR3 DNA sequence: TGTGCCAGCAGTCGGGCTGAACTAGCGGGAGTCGGCGGTGAGCAGTTCTTC.

The J gene is TRBJ2-2, the V gene TRBV7-3; 8 positions match TRBD2. Germline V lookup: CDR1 SGHTA, CDR2 FQGTGA. This CDR3 contains 16 residues. V was pared by 3 bases and J by 4 bases, with 7 bases of the junction left unmatched. The CDR3 region is CASSFLAGPRTGELFF. The CDR3 DNA reads as TGTGCCAGCAGCTTTCTAGCGGGCCCTCGCACCGGGGAGCTGTTTTTT. Full variable domain (rest looked up from reference TRBV7-3 and TRBJ2-2): GAGVSQTPSNKVTEKGKYVELRCDPISGHTALYWYRQSLGQGPEFLIYFQGTGAADDSGLPNDRFFAVRPEGSVSTLKIQRTERGDSAVYLCASSFLAGPRTGELFFGEGSRLTVL.

The chain links TRBV7-3 to TRBJ1-1; no definite D call. V was shortened by 3 bases and J by 1 base, with 6 bases between the two germline ends. Per germline, CDR1 SGHTA and CDR2 FQGTGA. The CDR3 length is 13 residues. The CDR3 loop reads CASSFRENTEAFF. CDR3 coding DNA: TGTGCCAGCAGCTTCCGGGAGAACACTGAAGCTTTCTTT.

V and J are TRBV3-1 (or the pseudogene TRBV3-2) and TRBJ2-7; TRBD2 agrees at 15 bases. CDR1 LGHDT and CDR2 YNNKEL come from the germline V gene (reference sequence). The CDR3 runs to 15 residues. The junction had 4 bases not matched to a gene; V was cut back by 5 bases and J by 5 bases. CDR3 in amino acids: CASSGLAGGNDEQYF. CDR3 sequence (DNA): TGTGCCAGCAGCGGACTAGCGGGAGGGAATGACGAGCAGTACTTC.

This sequence joins TRBV15 and TRBJ2-7, with unresolved D. Germline CDR1 reads LNHNV; CDR2 reads YYDKDF (reference sequence). The CDR3 contains 13 residues. V lost 1 base to trimming and J lost 6 bases, with 10 bases between them. The CDR3 DNA sequence: TGTGCCACCAGCAGAGCAGCCGGGCTCGAGCAGTACTTC. It encodes CATSRAAGLEQYF.